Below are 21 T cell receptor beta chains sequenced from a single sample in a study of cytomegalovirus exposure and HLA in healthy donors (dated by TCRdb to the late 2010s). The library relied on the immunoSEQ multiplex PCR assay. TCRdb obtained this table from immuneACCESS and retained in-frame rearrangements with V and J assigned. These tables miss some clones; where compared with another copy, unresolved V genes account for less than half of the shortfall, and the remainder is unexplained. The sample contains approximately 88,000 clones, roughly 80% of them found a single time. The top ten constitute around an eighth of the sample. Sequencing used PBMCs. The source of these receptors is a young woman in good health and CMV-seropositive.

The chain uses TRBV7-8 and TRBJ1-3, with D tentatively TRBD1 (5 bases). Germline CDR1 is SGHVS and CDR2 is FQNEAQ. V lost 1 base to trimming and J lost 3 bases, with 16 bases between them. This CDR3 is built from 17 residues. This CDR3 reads CASSLGYGGIGGNTIYF. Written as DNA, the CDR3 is TGTGCCAGCAGCTTAGGGTACGGGGGAATTGGTGGAAACACCATATATTTT.

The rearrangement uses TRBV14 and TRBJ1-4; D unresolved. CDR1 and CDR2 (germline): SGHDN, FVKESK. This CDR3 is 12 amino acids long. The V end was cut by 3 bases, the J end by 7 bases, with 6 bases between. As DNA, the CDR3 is TGTGCCAGCAGCCACCTTCGTGAAAAACTGTTTTTT. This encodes CASSHLREKLFF.

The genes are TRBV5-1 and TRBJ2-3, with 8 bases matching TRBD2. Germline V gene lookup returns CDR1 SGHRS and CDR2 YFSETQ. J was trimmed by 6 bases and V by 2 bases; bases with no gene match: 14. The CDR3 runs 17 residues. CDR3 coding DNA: TGCGCCAGCAGCTTTGGGGACTCTCGGGGGGGCCGGGATACGCAGTATTTT. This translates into CASSFGDSRGGRDTQYF.

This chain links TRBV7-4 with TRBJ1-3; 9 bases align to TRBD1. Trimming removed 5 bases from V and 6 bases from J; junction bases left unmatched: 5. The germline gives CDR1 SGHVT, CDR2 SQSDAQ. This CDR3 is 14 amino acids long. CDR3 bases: TGTGCCAGCAGCGCCCGGGACAGGGTAAACACCATATATTTT. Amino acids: CASSARDRVNTIYF.

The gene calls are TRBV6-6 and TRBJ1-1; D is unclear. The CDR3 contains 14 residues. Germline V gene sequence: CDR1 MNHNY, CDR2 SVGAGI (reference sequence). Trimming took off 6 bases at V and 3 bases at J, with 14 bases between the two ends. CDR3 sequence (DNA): TGTGCCAGCAGGTCCTCTGATGAGTACACTGAAGCTTTCTTT. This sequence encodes CASRSSDEYTEAFF.

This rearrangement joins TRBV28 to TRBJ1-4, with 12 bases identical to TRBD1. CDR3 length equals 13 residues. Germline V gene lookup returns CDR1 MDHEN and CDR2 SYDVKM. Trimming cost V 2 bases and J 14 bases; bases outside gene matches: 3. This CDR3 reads CASSLEGTGGLFF. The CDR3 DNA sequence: TGTGCCAGCAGTTTAGAGGGGACAGGGGGCCTGTTTTTT.

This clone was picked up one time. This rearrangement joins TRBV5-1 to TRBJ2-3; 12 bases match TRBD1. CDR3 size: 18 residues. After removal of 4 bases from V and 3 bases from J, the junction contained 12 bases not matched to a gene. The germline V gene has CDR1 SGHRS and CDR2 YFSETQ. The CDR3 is CASSLLPGQGAGTDTQYF. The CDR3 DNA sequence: TGCGCCAGCAGCCTACTACCGGGACAGGGGGCAGGAACAGATACGCAGTATTTT.

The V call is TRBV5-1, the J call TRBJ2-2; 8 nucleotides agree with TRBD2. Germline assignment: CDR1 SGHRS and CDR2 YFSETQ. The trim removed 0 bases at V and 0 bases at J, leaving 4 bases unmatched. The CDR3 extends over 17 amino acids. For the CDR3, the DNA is TGCGCCAGCAGCTTGGTTCTAGCGGGCGCGAACACCGGGGAGCTGTTTTTT. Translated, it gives CASSLVLAGANTGELFF.

The DNA of the CDR3 is TGTGCCAGCAGTTACTTTGGACGGGGTAACTATGGCTACACCTTC. Translation gives CASSYFGRGNYGYTF. The chain employs TRBV6-6 and TRBJ1-2; D is uncertain. The germline gives CDR1 MNHNY, CDR2 SVGAGI (reference sequence). The CDR3 length is 15 residues. Trimming cost V 1 base and J 1 base, with 10 bases left between them.

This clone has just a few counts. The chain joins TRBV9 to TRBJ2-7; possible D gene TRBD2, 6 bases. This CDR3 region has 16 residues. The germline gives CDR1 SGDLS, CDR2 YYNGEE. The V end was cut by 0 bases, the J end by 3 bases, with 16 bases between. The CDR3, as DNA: TGTGCCAGCAGCGTAGAGGGTAGCGGCGAAATCTACGAGCAGTACTTC. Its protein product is CASSVEGSGEIYEQYF.

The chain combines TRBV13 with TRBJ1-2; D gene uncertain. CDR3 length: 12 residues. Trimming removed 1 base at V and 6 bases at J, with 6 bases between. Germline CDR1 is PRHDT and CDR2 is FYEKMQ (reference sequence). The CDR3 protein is CASSLVVNGYTF. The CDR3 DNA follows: TGTGCCAGCAGCTTAGTAGTAAATGGCTACACCTTC.

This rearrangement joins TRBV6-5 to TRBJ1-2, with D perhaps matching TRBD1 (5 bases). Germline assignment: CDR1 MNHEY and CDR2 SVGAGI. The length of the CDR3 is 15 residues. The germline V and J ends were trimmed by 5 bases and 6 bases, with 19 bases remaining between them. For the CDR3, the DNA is TGTGCCAGCAGTCCAGCTCAGGGTGTTTATGATGGCTACACCTTC. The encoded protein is CASSPAQGVYDGYTF.

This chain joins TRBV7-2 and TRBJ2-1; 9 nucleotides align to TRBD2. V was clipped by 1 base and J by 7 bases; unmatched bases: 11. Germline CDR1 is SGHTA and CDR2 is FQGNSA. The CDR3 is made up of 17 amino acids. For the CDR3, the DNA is TGTGCCAGCAGCTTAGATTCAGGTAGCGGGGGTCAGAATGAGCAGTTCTTC. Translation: CASSLDSGSGGQNEQFF. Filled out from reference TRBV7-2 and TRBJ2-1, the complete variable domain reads GAGVSQSPSNKVTEKGKDVELRCDPISGHTALYWYRQSLGQGLEFLIYFQGNSAPDKSGLPSDRFSAERTGGSVSTLTIQRTQQEDSAVYLCASSLDSGSGGQNEQFFGPGTRLTVL.

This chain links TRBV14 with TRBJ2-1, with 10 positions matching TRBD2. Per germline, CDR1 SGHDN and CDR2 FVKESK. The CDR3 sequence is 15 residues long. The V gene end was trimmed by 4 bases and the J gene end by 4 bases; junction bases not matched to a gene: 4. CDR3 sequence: CASSRGLAEYNEQFF. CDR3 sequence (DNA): TGTGCCAGCAGCCGAGGACTAGCGGAGTACAATGAGCAGTTCTTC.

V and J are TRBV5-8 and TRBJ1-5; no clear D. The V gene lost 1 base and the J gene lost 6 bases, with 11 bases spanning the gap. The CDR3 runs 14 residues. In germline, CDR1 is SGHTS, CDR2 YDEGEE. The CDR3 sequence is CASSLPGIRQPQHF. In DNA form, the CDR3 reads TGTGCCAGCAGCTTGCCGGGGATTCGTCAGCCCCAGCATTTT.

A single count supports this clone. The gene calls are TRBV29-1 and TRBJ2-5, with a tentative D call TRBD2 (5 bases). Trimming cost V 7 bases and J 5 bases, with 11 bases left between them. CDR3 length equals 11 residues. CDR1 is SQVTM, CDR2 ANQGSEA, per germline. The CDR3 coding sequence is TGCAGCGGGCTGGAGGTGGAGACCCAGTACTTC. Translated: CSGLEVETQYF.

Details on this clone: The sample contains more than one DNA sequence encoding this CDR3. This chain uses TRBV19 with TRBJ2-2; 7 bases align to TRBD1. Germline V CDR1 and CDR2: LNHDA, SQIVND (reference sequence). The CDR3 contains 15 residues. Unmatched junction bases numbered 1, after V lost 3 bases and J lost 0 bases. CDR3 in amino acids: CASSIQGANTGELFF. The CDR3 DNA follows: TGTGCCAGTAGTATCCAGGGGGCGAACACCGGGGAGCTGTTTTTT.

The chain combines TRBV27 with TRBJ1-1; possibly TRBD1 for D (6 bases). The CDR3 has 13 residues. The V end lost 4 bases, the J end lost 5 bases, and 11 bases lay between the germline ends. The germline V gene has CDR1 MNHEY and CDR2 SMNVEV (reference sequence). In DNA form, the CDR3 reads TGTGCCAGCAGTTCCACAGGGAGTACTGAAGCTTTCTTT. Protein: CASSSTGSTEAFF.

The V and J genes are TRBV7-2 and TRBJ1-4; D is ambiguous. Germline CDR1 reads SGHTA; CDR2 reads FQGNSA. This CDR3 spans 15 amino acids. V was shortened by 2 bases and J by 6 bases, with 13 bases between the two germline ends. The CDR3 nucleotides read TGTGCCAGCAGCTTATGGGCCAACGTGGATGAAAAACTGTTTTTT. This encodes CASSLWANVDEKLFF.

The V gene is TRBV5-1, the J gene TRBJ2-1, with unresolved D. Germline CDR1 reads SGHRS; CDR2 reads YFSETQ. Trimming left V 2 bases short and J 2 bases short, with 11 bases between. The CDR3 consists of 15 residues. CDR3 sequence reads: CASSFQGGPYNEQFF. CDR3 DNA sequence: TGCGCCAGCAGCTTCCAAGGCGGCCCCTACAATGAGCAGTTCTTC.

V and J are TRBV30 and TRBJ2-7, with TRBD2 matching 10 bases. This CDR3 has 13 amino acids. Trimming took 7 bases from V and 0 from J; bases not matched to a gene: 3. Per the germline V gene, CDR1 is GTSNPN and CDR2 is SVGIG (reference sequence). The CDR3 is CASVAGGSYEQYF. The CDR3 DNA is TGTGCCTCTGTAGCGGGGGGCTCCTACGAGCAGTACTTC.